This is a list of T cell receptor beta chains from one sample in a study of T cells in localized non-small cell lung cancer. The assay was immunoSEQ multiplex PCR, and TCRdb's table has in-frame clones only and misses some. The sample lists 90,000 to 95,000 clones; around 90% were seen once. Material: peripheral blood, obtained before any cancer treatment. The origin of the receptors is a man between 40 and 70 years old with stage I squamous cell lung carcinoma. The CDR3 runs from the conserved cysteine through the conserved F or W. A D gene is named only where the DNA matches it firmly. Clone size is shown for a subset of rows, as once, few, many or a class of expanded clone.

abundance	j_gene	d_gene	v_gene	CDR3nt	CDR3aa
NA	TRBJ2-7	NA	TRBV5-1	TGCGCCAGCAGCTTGGAAGTTCCTCCCTACGAGCAGTACTTC	CASSLEVPPYEQYF
NA	TRBJ2-7	NA	TRBV27	TGTGCCAGCAGTTTTATCGGGGGGCTGATCTACGAGCAGTACTTC	CASSFIGGLIYEQYF
NA	TRBJ2-7	NA	TRBV2	TGTGCCAGCAGTGAGAGTGGCTGGCCATACGAGCAGTACTTC	CASSESGWPYEQYF
NA	TRBJ2-7	TRBD2	TRBV4-2	TGTGCCAGCAGCCAAGACCTAGCGGGGGCCGCCTACGAGCAGTACTTC	CASSQDLAGAAYEQYF
NA	TRBJ2-7	TRBD1	TRBV27	TGTGCCAGCGGGTATACAGGGGACGAGCAGTACTTC	CASGYTGDEQYF
once	TRBJ1-5	TRBD1	TRBV10-1	TGCGCCAGCTTTCAAGACGGACAGGGGGCCTCTAGGCCCCAGCATTTT	CASFQDGQGASRPQHF
NA	TRBJ2-2	TRBD1	TRBV6-6	TGTGCCAGCAGCACGACAGGGGGCCACACCGGGGAGCTGTTTTTT	CASSTTGGHTGELFF
NA	TRBJ2-3	NA	TRBV5-1	TGCGCCAGCAGCTTTTCCCGGGACCTAGTCATTGACACGCAGTATTTT	CASSFSRDLVIDTQYF
NA	TRBJ2-3	TRBD2	TRBV7-3	TGTGCCAGCAGCTTAACTTCGCCAGAGGGGCTAGCGGGGGACACAGATACGCAGTATTTT	CASSLTSPEGLAGDTDTQYF
NA	TRBJ1-2	TRBD1	TRBV5-8	TGTGCCAGCAGCTGGGACAGGGCAGGCTACACCTTC	CASSWDRAGYTF
NA	TRBJ2-2	NA	TRBV5-1	TGCGCCACCTCCTCGGGAGTTGACACCGGGGAGCTGTTTTTT	CATSSGVDTGELFF
NA	TRBJ1-2	TRBD1	TRBV11-2	TGTGCCAGCAGCTTAACGACAGGGCGAAGTGGCTACACCTTC	CASSLTTGRSGYTF
NA	TRBJ2-3	NA	TRBV18	TGTGCCAGCTCACCAACAGGGATCGGTGCGCAGTATTTT	CASSPTGIGAQYF
NA	TRBJ2-7	NA	TRBV30	TGTGCCTGGGAACAGGACTACGAGCAGTACTTC	CAWEQDYEQYF
NA	TRBJ1-5	NA	TRBV4-1	TGCGCCAGCAGCCAAGAATACCTCGAGGGGCCCCCGTTGGGGTCCCAGCATTTT	CASSQEYLEGPPLGSQHF
NA	TRBJ1-1	TRBD1	TRBV5-1	TGCGCCAGCAGCCCAGGGACAGGGGGCGACCCTGAAGCTTTCTTT	CASSPGTGGDPEAFF
NA	TRBJ2-3	TRBD2	TRBV2	TGTGCCCTTTCGGGGGGACCCTTGACAGATACGCAGTATTTT	CALSGGPLTDTQYF
NA	TRBJ1-6	NA	TRBV9	TGTGCCAGCAGCGTAGCCGCAGAGGGGAGCTCCTATAATTCACCCCTCCACTTT	CASSVAAEGSSYNSPLHF
NA	TRBJ1-5	TRBD1	TRBV7-9	TGTGCCAGCAGCTCCATGACAGGGGGCAAGCCCCAGCATTTT	CASSSMTGGKPQHF
NA	TRBJ1-1	NA	TRBV7-8	TGTGCCAGCAGCCCTCTCGGGGCGGGCACTGAAGCTTTCTTT	CASSPLGAGTEAFF
NA	TRBJ2-7	TRBD1	TRBV2	TGTGCCAGCAGGGGGACAGGGCTGACCACCTACGAGCAGTACTTC	CASRGTGLTTYEQYF
NA	TRBJ1-4	NA	TRBV7-2	TGTGCCAGCAGCTTTTCGAGGGGGACTAATGAAAAACTGTTTTTT	CASSFSRGTNEKLFF
NA	TRBJ1-2	TRBD1	TRBV9	TGTGCCAGCAGCACAGGGGAGTATGGAGGCTACACCTTC	CASSTGEYGGYTF
NA	TRBJ2-5	TRBD2	TRBV7-8	TGTGCCAGCAGCTTAGAGGGACTAGCGTTCCAAGAGACCCAGTACTTC	CASSLEGLAFQETQYF
NA	TRBJ2-7	TRBD2	TRBV7-8	TGTGCCGGCAGCTTAGGACTAGTCTACGAGCAGTACTTC	CAGSLGLVYEQYF
NA	TRBJ1-1	TRBD1	TRBV7-3	TGTGCCAGCAGCTCGACAGGGAATGAAGCTTTCTTT	CASSSTGNEAFF
NA	TRBJ1-6	NA	TRBV7-2	TGTGCCAGCAGCCCAGATTCCCCACCCCTCCACTTT	CASSPDSPPLHF
NA	TRBJ1-6	TRBD1	TRBV28	TGTGCCAGCAGAAAGACAGGGCTGGGAGAGTCACCCCTCCACTTT	CASRKTGLGESPLHF
NA	TRBJ1-1	NA	TRBV6-1	TGTGCCAGCAGTGAGGTGCAGGGAGGGGCTGAAGCTTTCTTT	CASSEVQGGAEAFF
NA	TRBJ2-2	NA	TRBV2	TGTGCCAGCGGAATAGGACGGCTTACCGGGGAGCTGTTTTTT	CASGIGRLTGELFF
NA	TRBJ1-1	NA	TRBV18	TGTGCCACCACGCCGCGGGCTACATCTTCGGGCACTGAAGCTTTCTTT	CATTPRATSSGTEAFF
NA	TRBJ2-5	TRBD1	TRBV12-5	TGTGCTAGTGGTTTGGTACAAGGGACAGGGCGATTTCGGGGACAAGAGACCCAGTACTTC	CASGLVQGTGRFRGQETQYF
NA	TRBJ1-1	NA	TRBV19	TGTGCCAGTAGGCGGGAAACCATGAACACTGAAGCTTTCTTT	CASRRETMNTEAFF
once	TRBJ2-5	TRBD2	TRBV11-2	TGTGCCAGCAGCTCGGCGGGGGGAGGCCAAGAGACCCAGTACTTC	CASSSAGGGQETQYF
few	TRBJ1-1	NA	TRBV19	TGTGCCAGTAGTATCTGGGACCCAGTGAACACTGAAGCTTTCTTT	CASSIWDPVNTEAFF
NA	TRBJ2-2	NA	TRBV7-6	TGTGCCAGCAGCTCGACAGAGGTCACCGGGGAGCTGTTTTTT	CASSSTEVTGELFF
NA	TRBJ1-1	NA	TRBV6-1	TGTGCCAGCAGTGAAGCGCGGGGAACTGAAGCTTTCTTT	CASSEARGTEAFF
NA	TRBJ2-2	TRBD1	TRBV6-5	TGTGCCAGCAGTTACGTCGGGACAGGGAACACCGGGGAGCTGTTTTTT	CASSYVGTGNTGELFF
once	TRBJ1-2	NA	TRBV27	TGTGCCAGCAGTTTAGGACAGACCAACTATGGCTACACCTTC	CASSLGQTNYGYTF
NA	TRBJ1-1	TRBD1	TRBV7-2	TGTGCCAGCAGCCCTATCCAGGGGGCGGGAAGGTCTGAAGCTTTCTTT	CASSPIQGAGRSEAFF
NA	TRBJ1-6	NA	TRBV7-9	TGTGCCAGCAGCCGGACGGGGGGGATTTCACCCCTCCACTTT	CASSRTGGISPLHF
NA	TRBJ2-5	NA	TRBV5-1	TGCGCCAGCAGCGAAGGGGGGCGCGGAGAGACCCAGTACTTC	CASSEGGRGETQYF
NA	TRBJ1-5	TRBD1	TRBV2	TGTGCCAGCAGTGGCCCTCCGGGACAGGACTATAGCAATCAGCCCCAGCATTTT	CASSGPPGQDYSNQPQHF
NA	TRBJ1-2	NA	TRBV9	TGTGCCAGCAGCGTAGGGGGTGACTATGGCTACACCTTC	CASSVGGDYGYTF
NA	TRBJ1-2	NA	TRBV2	TGTGCCAGCAGTGACGGCGGGGGCTATGGCTACACCTTC	CASSDGGGYGYTF
NA	TRBJ1-5	NA	TRBV11-2	TGTGCCAGCAGCTTCGGGGGTAGCAATCAGCCCCAGCATTTT	CASSFGGSNQPQHF
NA	TRBJ2-5	NA	TRBV15	TGTGCCACCAGCGGAAGGGGGGGAGGAGAGACCCAGTACTTC	CATSGRGGGETQYF
NA	TRBJ2-2	NA	TRBV9	TGTGCCAGCAGCGTAGCCGGAATCCAGAACACCGGGGAGCTGTTTTTT	CASSVAGIQNTGELFF
NA	TRBJ1-5	NA	TRBV11-2	TGTGCCAGCAGCCCCGGTGAAGGACGTAATCAGCCCCAGCATTTT	CASSPGEGRNQPQHF
NA	TRBJ1-5	TRBD1	TRBV11-2	TGTGCCAGCAGTTCTGGGGGACAGGGGGCGACTGATCAGCCCCAGCATTTT	CASSSGGQGATDQPQHF
NA	TRBJ2-3	TRBD2	TRBV6-1	TGTGCCAGCAGTGAAGCGCTAAGCGGGGGGGCCTTCACAGATACGCAGTATTTT	CASSEALSGGAFTDTQYF
NA	TRBJ2-5	TRBD2	TRBV15	TGTGCCATCAGCAGCGGGGAAAAGACCCAGTACTTC	CAISSGEKTQYF